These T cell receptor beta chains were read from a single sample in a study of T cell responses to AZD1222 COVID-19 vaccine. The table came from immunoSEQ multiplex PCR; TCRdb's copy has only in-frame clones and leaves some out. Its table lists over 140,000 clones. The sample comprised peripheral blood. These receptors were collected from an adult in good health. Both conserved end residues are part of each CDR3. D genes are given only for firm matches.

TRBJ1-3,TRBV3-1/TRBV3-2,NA,TGTGCCAGCAGCCTTCCAGCATCTGGAAACACCATATATTTT,CASSLPASGNTIYF
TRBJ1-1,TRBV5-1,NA,TGCGCCAGCAGCCCTTATTTCGACCCGAACACTGAAGCTTTCTTT,CASSPYFDPNTEAFF
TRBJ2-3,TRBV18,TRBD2,TGTGCCAGCTCACCACCGGGACTAGCGGGGGGCACAGATACGCAGTATTTT,CASSPPGLAGGTDTQYF
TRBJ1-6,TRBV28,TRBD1,TGTGCCAGCAGTTGGGGCCCCGGACAGGCGAGCTCCTATAATTCACCCCTCCACTTT,CASSWGPGQASSYNSPLHF
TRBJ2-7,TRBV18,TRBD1,TGTGCCAGCTCACCTAGTATGGGACAGGGGTCCTACGAGCAGTACTTC,CASSPSMGQGSYEQYF
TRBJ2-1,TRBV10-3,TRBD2,TGTGCCATCAGTGAGGCCGCCCTTAGCGGGGGGGCCGGGGTGAAGGATGAGCAGTTCTTC,CAISEAALSGGAGVKDEQFF
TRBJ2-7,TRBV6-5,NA,TGTGCCAGCAAGGCTGGGAGGTATAGCGAGCAGTACTTC,CASKAGRYSEQYF
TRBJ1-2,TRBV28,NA,TGTGCCAGCCTCAAGGATAACTATGGCTACACCTTC,CASLKDNYGYTF
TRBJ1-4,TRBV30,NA,TGTGCCTGGATGGGGATCAGGGCGGCGTACGAAAAACTGTTTTTT,CAWMGIRAAYEKLFF
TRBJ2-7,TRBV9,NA,TGTGCCAGCAGCCCTACAGGGCACTTCAGCTCCTACGAGCAGTACTTC,CASSPTGHFSSYEQYF
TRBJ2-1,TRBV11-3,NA,TGTGCCAGCAGCTTGAGCTCCTACAATGAGCAGTTCTTC,CASSLSSYNEQFF
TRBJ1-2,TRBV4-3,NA,TGCGCCAGCAGCGGAGGGGGTGGAGGGGTCTATGGCTACACCTTC,CASSGGGGGVYGYTF
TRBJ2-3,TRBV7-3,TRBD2,TGTGCCAGCAGCTCTAGCGGGGCCACAGATACGCAGTATTTT,CASSSSGATDTQYF
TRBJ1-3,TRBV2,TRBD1,TGTGCCGTACAGGGGGCAGGAAACACCATATATTTT,CAVQGAGNTIYF
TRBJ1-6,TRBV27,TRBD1,TGTGCCAGCAGTTTAGGACAGGCCAGGAATTCACCCCTCCACTTT,CASSLGQARNSPLHF
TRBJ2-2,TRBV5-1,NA,TGCGCCAGCAGCTTGGGGCTTCGCGCGAACACCGGGGAGCTGTTTTTT,CASSLGLRANTGELFF
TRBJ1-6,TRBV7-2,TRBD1,TGTGCCAGCAGCGTACAGACAGGGCCTAATTCACCCCTCCACTTT,CASSVQTGPNSPLHF
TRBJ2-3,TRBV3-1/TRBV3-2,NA,TGTGCCAGCAGCCAACGGGCCGCAACAGATACGCAGTATTTT,CASSQRAATDTQYF